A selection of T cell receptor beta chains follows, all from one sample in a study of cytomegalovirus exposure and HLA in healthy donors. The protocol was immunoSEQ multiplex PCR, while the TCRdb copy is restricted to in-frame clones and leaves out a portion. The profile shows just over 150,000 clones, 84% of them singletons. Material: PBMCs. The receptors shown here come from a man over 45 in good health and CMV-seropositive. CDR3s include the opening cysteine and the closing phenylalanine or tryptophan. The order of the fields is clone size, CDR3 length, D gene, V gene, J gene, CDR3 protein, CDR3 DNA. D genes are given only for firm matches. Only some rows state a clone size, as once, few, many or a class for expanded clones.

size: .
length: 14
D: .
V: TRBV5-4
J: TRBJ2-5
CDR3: CASSFYQGGETQYF
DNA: TGTGCCAGCAGCTTCTACCAGGGGGGCGAGACCCAGTACTTC

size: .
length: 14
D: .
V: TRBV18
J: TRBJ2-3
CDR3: CASSGTPSWDTQYF
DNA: TGTGCCAGCTCAGGGACTCCCTCCTGGGATACGCAGTATTTT

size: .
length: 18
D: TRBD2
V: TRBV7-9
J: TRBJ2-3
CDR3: CASSLLGGGAGITDTQYF
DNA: TGTGCCAGCAGCTTATTAGGCGGGGGGGCCGGGATCACAGATACGCAGTATTTT

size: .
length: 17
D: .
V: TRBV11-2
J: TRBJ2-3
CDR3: CASRVGGGLERTDTQYF
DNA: TGTGCCAGCAGGGTAGGGGGTGGGTTGGAACGCACAGATACGCAGTATTTT

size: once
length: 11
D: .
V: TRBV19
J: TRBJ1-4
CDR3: CASSTYRDLFF
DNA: TGTGCCAGTAGTACTTACAGGGATTTGTTTTTT

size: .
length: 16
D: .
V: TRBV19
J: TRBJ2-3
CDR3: CASSNYRGGSTDTQYF
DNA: TGTGCCAGTAGTAACTACAGGGGGGGAAGCACAGATACGCAGTATTTT

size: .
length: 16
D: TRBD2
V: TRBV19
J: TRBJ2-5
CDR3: CASTYTLASGTETQYF
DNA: TGTGCCAGTACCTATACCCTGGCTAGCGGGACGGAGACCCAGTACTTC

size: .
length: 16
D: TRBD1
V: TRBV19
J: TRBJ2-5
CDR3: CASSIGDRGVSETQYF
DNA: TGTGCCAGTAGTATAGGGGACAGGGGAGTCAGTGAGACCCAGTACTTC

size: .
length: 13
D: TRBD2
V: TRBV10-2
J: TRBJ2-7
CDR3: CASLKTGGAEQYF
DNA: TGCGCCAGCCTTAAGACCGGGGGGGCCGAGCAGTACTTC

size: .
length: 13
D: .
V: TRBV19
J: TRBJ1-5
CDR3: CASMRGWNQPQHF
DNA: TGTGCCAGTATGAGGGGGTGGAATCAGCCCCAGCATTTT

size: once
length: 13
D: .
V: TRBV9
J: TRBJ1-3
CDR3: CASSGAFGNTIYF
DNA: TGTGCCAGCAGCGGGGCTTTCGGAAACACCATATATTTT

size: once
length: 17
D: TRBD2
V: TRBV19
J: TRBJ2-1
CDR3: CASSIDLGLALYNEQFF
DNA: TGTGCCAGTAGTATAGATTTAGGACTAGCTCTCTACAATGAGCAGTTCTTC

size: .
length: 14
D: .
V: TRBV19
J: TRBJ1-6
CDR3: CASSQGGINSPLHF
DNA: TGTGCCAGTAGTCAGGGAGGGATCAATTCACCCCTCCACTTT

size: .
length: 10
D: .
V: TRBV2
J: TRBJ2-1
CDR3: CASGSDEQFF
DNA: TGTGCCAGCGGGAGCGATGAGCAGTTCTTC

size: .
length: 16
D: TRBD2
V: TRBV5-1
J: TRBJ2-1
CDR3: CASSFGEGRRRDEQFF
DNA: TGCGCCAGCAGCTTTGGGGAGGGAAGGCGCCGGGATGAGCAGTTCTTC

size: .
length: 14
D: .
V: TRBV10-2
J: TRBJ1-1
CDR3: CASNLGGSYTEAFF
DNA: TGCGCCAGCAATCTAGGGGGATCTTACACTGAAGCTTTCTTT

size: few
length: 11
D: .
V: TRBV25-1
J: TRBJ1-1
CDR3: CASRSGPEAFF
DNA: TGTGCCAGCAGGTCGGGTCCTGAAGCTTTCTTT

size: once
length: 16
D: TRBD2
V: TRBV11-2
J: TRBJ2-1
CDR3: CASSLESGSSYNEQFF
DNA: TGTGCCAGCAGCTTAGAAAGCGGGAGCTCCTACAATGAGCAGTTCTTC

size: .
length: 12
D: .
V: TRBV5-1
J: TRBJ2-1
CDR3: CASSLGQLEQFF
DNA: TGCGCCAGCAGCTTGGGACAGCTTGAGCAGTTCTTC

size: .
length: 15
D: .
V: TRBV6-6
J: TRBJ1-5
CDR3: CASSPLGGSRQPQHF
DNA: TGTGCCAGCAGTCCCCTGGGGGGGTCGCGCCAGCCCCAGCATTTT

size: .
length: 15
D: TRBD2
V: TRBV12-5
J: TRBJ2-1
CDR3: CASAPEASGGNEQFF
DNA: TGTGCTAGTGCCCCCGAGGCTAGCGGGGGTAATGAGCAGTTCTTC

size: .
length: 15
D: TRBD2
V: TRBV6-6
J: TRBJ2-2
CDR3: CASSSSGRATGELFF
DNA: TGTGCCAGCAGTTCGAGCGGGAGAGCGACCGGGGAGCTGTTTTTT

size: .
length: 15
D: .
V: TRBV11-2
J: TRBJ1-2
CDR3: CASSLSGVPIDGYTF
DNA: TGTGCCAGCAGCTTATCCGGGGTTCCTATCGATGGCTACACCTTC

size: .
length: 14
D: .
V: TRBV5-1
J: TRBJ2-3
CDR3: CASTFETSTDTQYF
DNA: TGCGCCAGCACTTTCGAGACTAGCACAGATACGCAGTATTTT

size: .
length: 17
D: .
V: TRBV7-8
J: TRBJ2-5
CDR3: CASSLAKITSHQETQYF
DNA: TGTGCCAGCAGCTTAGCGAAGATTACTAGCCACCAAGAGACCCAGTACTTC

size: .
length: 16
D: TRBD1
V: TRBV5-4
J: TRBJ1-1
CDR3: CASSFGQGGLNTEAFF
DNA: TGTGCCAGCAGCTTCGGACAGGGGGGTCTGAACACTGAAGCTTTCTTT

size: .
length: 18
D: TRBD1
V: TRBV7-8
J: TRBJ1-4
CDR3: CASSLALTDRSANEKLFF
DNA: TGTGCCAGCAGCTTAGCGCTAACGGACAGGTCCGCTAATGAAAAACTGTTTTTT

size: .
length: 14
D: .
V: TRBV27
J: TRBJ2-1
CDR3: CASRAGSRWNEQFF
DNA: TGTGCCAGCAGGGCCGGGTCGAGGTGGAATGAGCAGTTCTTC

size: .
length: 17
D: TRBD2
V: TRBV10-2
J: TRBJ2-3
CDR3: CASRGLAGGGGTDTQYF
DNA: TGCGCCAGCAGGGGACTAGCGGGAGGGGGGGGCACAGATACGCAGTATTTT

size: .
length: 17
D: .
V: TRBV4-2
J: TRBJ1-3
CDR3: CASSLTTSTGFGNTIYF
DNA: TGTGCCAGCAGCCTAACAACCAGCACAGGGTTCGGAAACACCATATATTTT

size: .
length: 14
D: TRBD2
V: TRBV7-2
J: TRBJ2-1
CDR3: CASSLGSGGREQFF
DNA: TGTGCCAGCAGCTTAGGCAGCGGGGGAAGGGAGCAGTTCTTC

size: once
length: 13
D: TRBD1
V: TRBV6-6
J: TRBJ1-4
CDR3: CASKGTGDEKLFF
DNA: TGTGCCAGCAAAGGGACAGGGGACGAAAAACTGTTTTTT

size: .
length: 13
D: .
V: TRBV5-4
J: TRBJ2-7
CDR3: CASSKAGTYEQYF
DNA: TGTGCCAGCAGTAAGGCGGGAACCTACGAGCAGTACTTC

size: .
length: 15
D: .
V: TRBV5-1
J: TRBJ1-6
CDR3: CASSLATEYNSPLHF
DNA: TGCGCCAGCAGCTTGGCGACAGAGTATAATTCACCCCTCCACTTT

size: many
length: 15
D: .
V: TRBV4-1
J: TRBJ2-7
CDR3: CASSPRGASSYEQYF
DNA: TGCGCCAGCAGCCCTCGGGGGGCATCCTCCTACGAGCAGTACTTC

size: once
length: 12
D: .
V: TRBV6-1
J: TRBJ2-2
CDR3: CAIARGSGELFF
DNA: TGTGCCATCGCCAGGGGTTCCGGGGAGCTGTTTTTT

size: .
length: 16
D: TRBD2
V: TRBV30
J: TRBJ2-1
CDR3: CACQGLAGGPRGEQFF
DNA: TGTGCCTGCCAAGGTCTAGCGGGAGGGCCTCGAGGTGAGCAGTTCTTC

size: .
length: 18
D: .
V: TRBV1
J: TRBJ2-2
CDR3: CTSSQDTGRRENTGELFF
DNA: TGCACCAGCAGCCAAGATACGGGGCGGAGGGAGAACACCGGGGAGCTGTTTTTT